Listed here are 8 T cell receptor beta chains from one sample, sequenced in a study of cytomegalovirus exposure and HLA in healthy donors. The PCR was carried out with 60 Vbeta primers and 13 Jbeta primers. Using immunoSEQ multiplex PCR, the repertoire was profiled, and TCRdb retains in-frame clones only, with some absent. The sample has 100,000 or so clones; about 75% are singletons. Sequencing was done on a sample of PBMCs. The source is a woman aged 18-35 years in good health and CMV-seropositive.

The chain carries TRBV15 and TRBJ1-6; 7 bases agree with TRBD1. Germline V gives CDR1 LNHNV, CDR2 YYDKDF (reference sequence). The CDR3 covers 14 residues. The junction had 2 bases not matched to a gene; V was cut back by 2 bases and J by 7 bases. The CDR3 spells CATSRLDRNSPLHF. In DNA, the CDR3 is TGTGCCACCAGCAGATTGGACAGGAATTCACCCCTCCACTTT.

This sequence joins TRBV7-3 and TRBJ2-3; 7 bases line up with TRBD1. Germline trimming cut 2 bases from V and 2 bases from J; bases unmatched to any gene: 7. This CDR3 is 16 amino acids long. CDR1 and CDR2 from the germline V gene are SGHTA and FQGTGA. The CDR3 spells CASSLRPGQPTDTQYF. CDR3 DNA: TGTGCCAGCAGCTTACGCCCGGGACAGCCCACAGATACGCAGTATTTT.

J is TRBJ2-3 and V is TRBV15, with D perhaps TRBD2 (6 bases). Trimming cost V 0 bases and J 4 bases, with 11 bases left between them. The CDR3 sequence is 15 residues long. Per the germline V gene, CDR1 is LNHNV and CDR2 is YYDKDF (reference sequence). CDR3 DNA sequence: TGTGCCACCAGCAGAGAACTGGGAGGTCCAGATACGCAGTATTTT. Translated, it gives CATSRELGGPDTQYF.

The gene calls are TRBV28 and TRBJ2-1, with unresolved D. The germline V and J ends were trimmed by 2 bases and 5 bases, with 7 bases remaining between them. CDR1 is MDHEN and CDR2 is SYDVKM in the germline V gene. The CDR3 is 13 amino acids. The CDR3 reads CASSLNFNNEQFF. The CDR3 DNA is TGTGCCAGCAGTTTAAACTTCAACAATGAGCAGTTCTTC.

The chain employs TRBV25-1 and TRBJ2-5; the match to TRBD2 covers 11 bases. CDR1 and CDR2 (germline): MGHDK, SYGVNS. Trimming took 4 bases from V and 2 from J; bases not matched to a gene: 0. The CDR3 has 14 residues. The CDR3 here is CASSGLAGQETQYF. The CDR3, as DNA: TGTGCCAGCAGTGGACTAGCGGGGCAAGAGACCCAGTACTTC.

This clone has a handful of counts. J is TRBJ1-1 and V is TRBV27; D not resolved. V lost 3 bases and J lost 6, with 11 bases in between. CDR3 length: 13 residues. CDR1 and CDR2 (germline): MNHEY, SMNVEV (reference sequence). CDR3 sequence reads: CASSFGSYAEAFF. The CDR3 bases are TGTGCCAGCAGTTTCGGGTCGTACGCTGAAGCTTTCTTT.

CDR3 coding DNA: TGTGCCAGCAGTCTGACTTACTCTCGGGCCCAGTACTTC. Its protein is CASSLTYSRAQYF. The chain is built from TRBV6-5 and TRBJ2-5; D unresolved. The CDR3 extends over 13 amino acids. The V gene's germline CDR1 is MNHEY and CDR2 SVGAGI. Deletions cut 5 bases from V and 9 bases from J, with 16 bases between.

This clone has at least ten counts. This chain uses TRBV4-3 with TRBJ2-3; 7 bases are shared with TRBD1. The V gene end was trimmed by 0 bases and the J gene end by 4 bases; junction bases not matched to a gene: 4. This CDR3 has 15 amino acids. Germline CDR1 is LGHNA and CDR2 is YSLEER. CDR3 nucleotide sequence: TGCGCCAGCAGCCAAGAGACAGGGTTCTCAGATACGCAGTATTTT. Encoded protein: CASSQETGFSDTQYF.